The clone carrying this T cell receptor beta chain came up many times. With 4 bases removed from V and 5 bases from J, the gap between germline ends came to 10 bases. In germline, CDR1 is SGHRS, CDR2 YFSETQ. The CDR3 is 13 residues long. The time point was: newly diagnosed GD, antithyroid drugs for less than 3 months. Extracted PBMC RNA gave rise to the TCR library. These data belong to a study of regulatory T cells in long-lasting Graves disease. Building of the TCR beta libraries involved iRepertoire HTBI primers and Arm-PCR of CDR3 regions. TCRdb analysed the multiplex PCR reads with MiXCR anew, one entry per CDR3 protein. The sample records 380,000 or so distinct CDR3 sequences, roughly 16% being singletons. The same specimen was also included in a second study, on T cells in Graves' hyperthyroidism and ophthalmopathy. Turning to that study: Clonotypes that were expanded in thyroid above 0.001 mostly appeared in blood too.

The chain is built from TRBV5-1 and TRBJ2-1; D is ambiguous. Sequences were derived from peripheral blood mononuclear cells (PBMCs), sampled at new diagnosis, from a patient treated with antithyroid drugs. This TCR came from a woman in her late teens or twenties with Graves disease. The CDR3 here is CASSEQLDNEQFF. CDR3 DNA: TGCGCCAGCAGCGAGCAGCTAGACAATGAGCAGTTCTTC.